This T cell receptor (beta chain) came from a study of glioma-infiltrating T cells after dendritic cell vaccination listed by TCRdb under 2016. Study-level background: The cohort included roughly 15 glioblastoma patients drawn from Phase I and II dendritic cell vaccination trials, of whom 9 were newly diagnosed and 6 had recurrent disease. Patients received three intradermal dendritic cell vaccine injections at biweekly intervals in the arm below the axilla. To make the vaccine, monocyte-derived dendritic cells were cultured for about seven days with IL-4 and GM-CSF and then pulsed overnight with autologous tumor lysate. Patients received autologous tumor lysate-pulsed dendritic cell vaccination between the early 2000s and the early 2010s. Survival after dendritic cell vaccination was correlated with TCR sequencing metrics such as TIL content and the overlap between tumor and blood repertoires. In glioblastoma patients vaccinated with dendritic cells, deep sequencing of TCR beta CDR3 regions served to measure the amount of tumor-infiltrating lymphocytes and to compare repertoires between tumor and blood. Here is what the overall study found, with its caveats: The three-group TCR overlap response model was characterized as speculative, and prospective validation of the model was stated to be required. After dendritic cell vaccination, a higher estimated pretreatment TIL content predicted longer time to progression and overall survival. The cohort was small and heterogeneous, and full blood and tumor sets were available for few patients, with initial-recurrent tumor pairs available for even fewer patients. No direct relationship between TCR clonality and survival was found, suggesting that a diverse polyclonal response may matter.

Using the immunoSEQ assay, TCRB CDR3 regions were amplified from 1.5 to 2 micrograms of genomic DNA, or from all available DNA when less than that was on hand. The multiplex PCR relied on 60 forward primers for TCR V beta segments and 13 reverse primers for J beta segments. Synthetic control templates were spiked into each sample at limiting dilution to estimate reads per starting template. Sequencing produced 87 bp reads on the Illumina HiSeq System. The original pipeline was this. PCR and sequencing errors were removed by a nearest neighbor algorithm that merged closely related sequences. TCR overlap was defined as the percentage of unique tumor TCR beta sequences that were also found in the peripheral blood of the same patient. TCRdb carries this immuneACCESS record with in-frame sequences only. Its versions omit some clonotypes, under half of them owing to an unresolved V gene in the studies checked, with the rest unexplained. The D gene and trimming were derived from the DNA, and the V and J assignments and clone size from that table. Within this sample are around 62,000 clones, with about 81% of them counted one time only. The ten largest clones take up 9.2% of the sample.

Patients were selected for having adequate residual fresh-frozen tumor tissue and more than two years of available survival data. Although molecular status otherwise differed among the glioblastoma patients, no patient had an isocitrate dehydrogenase mutation. PBMC were collected before vaccination, two weeks after the third vaccination, and at tumor progression when it occurred. The Qiagen DNeasy Blood extraction Kit was used for extraction of genomic DNA. In regard to this clone: Its antigen is unknown. The sample holds no much larger clone one base away, and base qualities are not on file.

As encoded in the germline V gene (reference sequence), CDR1 is LNHNV while CDR2 is YYDKDF. Trimming costs V 0 bases and J 7 bases, and their ends lie 15 bases apart. Taken from cysteine to phenylalanine, the CDR3 has 15 residues. The entry retains the CDR3 DNA only, 45 bases that are in frame from base 1. The receptor was isolated from a human donor with glioblastoma. This material consisted of blood, taken before dendritic cell vaccination. Recombination linked TRBV15 to TRBJ1-2, and perhaps TRBD1 as D gene, on 6 matching bases. The CDR3 sequence is CATSRDISPGAGYTF. Here is the DNA: TGTGCCACCAGCAGAGATATCTCGCCAGGGGCTGGCTACACCTTC.